The clone carrying this T cell receptor beta chain was detected ten times or more. These data are taken from a study of blood T cells in healthy people across ages. Study in general: T cells yielded about one barcoded beta molecule per two cells through template switching.

Through a sample-barcoded 5' primer and a J-beta primer mix, a second PCR was run for roughly 6 to 11 cycles. TCRdb itself ran the 5' RACE reads through MiXCR, one entry per CDR3 protein. The sample holds over 550,000 distinct CDR3 sequences; about 30% are singletons and the top ten take around a sixth. This receptor was identified in an elderly woman in good health. The sample consisted of blood.

CDR3 in DNA: TGTGCCAGCAGAAACGGACGGGGCACAGATACGCAGTATTTT. Its translation is CASRNGRGTDTQYF. The gene calls are TRBV2 and TRBJ2-3; D ambiguous. The CDR3 is made up of 14 amino acids. V lost 6 bases to trimming and J lost 1 base, with 11 bases between them. From germline, CDR1 is SNHLY and CDR2 FYNNEI.